The rows below give T cell receptor beta chains drawn from one sample of a study of CD8 T cells in Susac syndrome. In TCRdb, the immunoSEQ multiplex PCR reads were re-called with MiXCR into one record per CDR3 protein. The profile shows 350,000 to 550,000 distinct CDR3 sequences, more than 80% of them singletons. The sample comprised CD8+ T cells from PBMCs. These receptor sequences come from a human donor with multiple sclerosis. CDR3s include the opening cysteine and the closing phenylalanine or tryptophan. The order of the fields is V gene, clone size, D gene, J gene, CDR3 DNA, CDR3 protein. A D gene is named only where the DNA matches it firmly. Only part of the rows carry a size: once, few, many, or a class if the clone is expanded.

v_call: TRBV9; clone_size: -; d_call: TRBD1; j_call: TRBJ1-1; cdr3_nt: TGTGCCAGCAGCGTCGGACAGGGAACAATGAACACTGAAGCTTTCTTT; cdr3_aa: CASSVGQGTMNTEAFF
v_call: TRBV20-1; clone_size: -; d_call: TRBD2; j_call: TRBJ2-3; cdr3_nt: TGCAGTGCTAGAGACCCCCTACTAGCGGGGATCACAGATACGCAGTATTTT; cdr3_aa: CSARDPLLAGITDTQYF
v_call: TRBV5-1; clone_size: -; d_call: TRBD1; j_call: TRBJ2-3; cdr3_nt: TGCGCCAGCAGCATCCGGACAGGGCAGGGGACAGATACGCAGTATTTT; cdr3_aa: CASSIRTGQGTDTQYF
v_call: TRBV12-3/TRBV12-4; clone_size: -; d_call: -; j_call: TRBJ1-5; cdr3_nt: TGTGCCAGCAGTTTCCAACAGAACAATCAGCCCCAGCATTTT; cdr3_aa: CASSFQQNNQPQHF
v_call: TRBV12-3/TRBV12-4; clone_size: -; d_call: -; j_call: TRBJ1-1; cdr3_nt: TGTGCCAGCAGTTTTGGCGGTGAAGCTTTCTTT; cdr3_aa: CASSFGGEAFF
v_call: TRBV4-1; clone_size: -; d_call: TRBD1; j_call: TRBJ2-7; cdr3_nt: TGCGCCAGCAGCCAACGACAGGGGGCTTACGAGCAGTACTTC; cdr3_aa: CASSQRQGAYEQYF
v_call: TRBV28; clone_size: -; d_call: -; j_call: TRBJ2-3; cdr3_nt: TGTGCCAGCACCTTCGAACCGGGACTGAGCACAGATACGCAGTATTTT; cdr3_aa: CASTFEPGLSTDTQYF
v_call: TRBV11-2; clone_size: -; d_call: -; j_call: TRBJ1-1; cdr3_nt: TGTGCCAGCAGCCCATACAGGGACATGAACACTGAAGCTTTCTTT; cdr3_aa: CASSPYRDMNTEAFF
v_call: TRBV19; clone_size: -; d_call: -; j_call: TRBJ1-1; cdr3_nt: TGTGCCAGTAGTAGGGTTGGTGGCCTTTGGAACACTGAAGCTTTCTTT; cdr3_aa: CASSRVGGLWNTEAFF
v_call: TRBV4-2; clone_size: -; d_call: TRBD2; j_call: TRBJ2-7; cdr3_nt: TGTGCCAGCAGCCAAGATGGGAAGCGGACTAGCTACGAGCAGTACTTC; cdr3_aa: CASSQDGKRTSYEQYF
v_call: TRBV27; clone_size: -; d_call: -; j_call: TRBJ1-1; cdr3_nt: TGTGCCGCCATGGGGAGGAAGAACACTGAAGCTTTCTTT; cdr3_aa: CAAMGRKNTEAFF
v_call: TRBV6-1; clone_size: -; d_call: -; j_call: TRBJ2-1; cdr3_nt: TGTGCCAGCAGTGAACCTTGGGTAGACCTATACAATGAGCAGTTCTTC; cdr3_aa: CASSEPWVDLYNEQFF
v_call: TRBV5-4; clone_size: once; d_call: -; j_call: TRBJ1-2; cdr3_nt: TGTGCCAGCAGCTCCCGGGACAACTATGGCTACACCTTC; cdr3_aa: CASSSRDNYGYTF
v_call: TRBV27; clone_size: -; d_call: TRBD1; j_call: TRBJ2-7; cdr3_nt: TGTGCCAGCAGCAAAATCGACAGGGGAGACTACGAGCAGTACTTC; cdr3_aa: CASSKIDRGDYEQYF
v_call: TRBV29-1; clone_size: -; d_call: -; j_call: TRBJ2-6; cdr3_nt: TGCAGCGCCAGAAAAACAGGGAGCGGCGTCCTGACTTTC; cdr3_aa: CSARKTGSGVLTF
v_call: TRBV4-1; clone_size: -; d_call: TRBD1; j_call: TRBJ2-2; cdr3_nt: TGCGCCAGCAGCCAGGACAGGGTGACCGGGGAGCTGTTTTTT; cdr3_aa: CASSQDRVTGELFF
v_call: TRBV20-1; clone_size: -; d_call: -; j_call: TRBJ2-1; cdr3_nt: TGCAGTGCTAGTTCTTTCCAGGACTCTGAGCAGTTCTTC; cdr3_aa: CSASSFQDSEQFF
v_call: TRBV27; clone_size: -; d_call: -; j_call: TRBJ1-2; cdr3_nt: TGTGCCAGCAGTCCGCTGACTGGGACGGTCTATGGCTACACCTTC; cdr3_aa: CASSPLTGTVYGYTF
v_call: TRBV20-1; clone_size: -; d_call: -; j_call: TRBJ2-3; cdr3_nt: TGCAGTGCTAGAGATATATTGCGTGAGGACGATACGCAGTATTTT; cdr3_aa: CSARDILREDDTQYF
v_call: TRBV2; clone_size: -; d_call: -; j_call: TRBJ2-5; cdr3_nt: TGTGCCAGCAGCGAAACGAGGATGAGAGGGCAGCAAGAGACCCAGTACTTC; cdr3_aa: CASSETRMRGQQETQYF
v_call: TRBV18; clone_size: -; d_call: -; j_call: TRBJ2-7; cdr3_nt: TGTGCCAGCTCACCAGGTAGGGGGGTCAGCCACGAGCAGTACTTC; cdr3_aa: CASSPGRGVSHEQYF
v_call: TRBV4-2; clone_size: -; d_call: -; j_call: TRBJ2-1; cdr3_nt: TGTGCCAGCAGCCAAGACCTCCTAGCGACTGAGCAGTTCTTC; cdr3_aa: CASSQDLLATEQFF
v_call: TRBV6-6; clone_size: -; d_call: -; j_call: TRBJ1-4; cdr3_nt: TGTGCCAGCAGTGAGGACGGTTACAATGAAAAACTGTTTTTT; cdr3_aa: CASSEDGYNEKLFF
v_call: TRBV30; clone_size: -; d_call: -; j_call: TRBJ2-1; cdr3_nt: TGTGCCTGGAGTGTATTTGGGCTACCGAATACCAATGAGCAGTTCTTC; cdr3_aa: CAWSVFGLPNTNEQFF
v_call: TRBV3-1; clone_size: -; d_call: -; j_call: TRBJ1-2; cdr3_nt: TGTGCCAGCAGCCCCATGGGCCCTGTCGGCTACACCTTC; cdr3_aa: CASSPMGPVGYTF
v_call: TRBV19; clone_size: -; d_call: -; j_call: TRBJ2-7; cdr3_nt: TGTGCCAGTGAGGACGCGTCCTACGAGCAGTACTTC; cdr3_aa: CASEDASYEQYF
v_call: TRBV10-2; clone_size: -; d_call: TRBD1; j_call: TRBJ2-7; cdr3_nt: TGCGCCAGCAGTGACCTAGGGACAGGGGCGATCTACGAGCAGTACTTC; cdr3_aa: CASSDLGTGAIYEQYF
v_call: TRBV28; clone_size: -; d_call: -; j_call: TRBJ2-3; cdr3_nt: TGTGCCAGCAGTTTTAGCGAGGAGGGAGGATATACGCAGTATTTT; cdr3_aa: CASSFSEEGGYTQYF
v_call: TRBV6-1; clone_size: few; d_call: -; j_call: TRBJ1-2; cdr3_nt: TGTGCCAGCCAGGACGGCAACTATGGCTACACCTTC; cdr3_aa: CASQDGNYGYTF
v_call: TRBV10-1; clone_size: -; d_call: TRBD2; j_call: TRBJ2-7; cdr3_nt: TGCGCCAGCAGGACCCTCTTAGCGGGGAGCTCCTACGAGCAGTACTTC; cdr3_aa: CASRTLLAGSSYEQYF
v_call: TRBV7-9; clone_size: -; d_call: -; j_call: TRBJ2-2; cdr3_nt: TGTGCCAGCAGCTTACCAGGAACGAACACCGGGGAGCTGTTTTTT; cdr3_aa: CASSLPGTNTGELFF
v_call: TRBV29-1; clone_size: -; d_call: -; j_call: TRBJ2-3; cdr3_nt: TGCAGCGTTGAGGGAGGCCAGGTCGTAACGCAGTATTTT; cdr3_aa: CSVEGGQVVTQYF
v_call: TRBV5-6; clone_size: -; d_call: -; j_call: TRBJ2-3; cdr3_nt: TGTGCCAGCAGCTTGGCCCGTTTATGGGGGACAGATACGCAGTATTTT; cdr3_aa: CASSLARLWGTDTQYF
v_call: TRBV27; clone_size: -; d_call: -; j_call: TRBJ1-5; cdr3_nt: TGTGCCAGCAGTTGGGGTTTGGATCAGCCCCAGCATTTT; cdr3_aa: CASSWGLDQPQHF
v_call: TRBV29-1; clone_size: -; d_call: -; j_call: TRBJ2-1; cdr3_nt: TGCAGCGTTTGGAGGGAGTCCAGTGAGCAGTTCTTC; cdr3_aa: CSVWRESSEQFF
v_call: TRBV5-4; clone_size: -; d_call: -; j_call: TRBJ1-2; cdr3_nt: TGTGCCAGCAGCTCGCTCATGGGGGCACATGGCTACACCTTC; cdr3_aa: CASSSLMGAHGYTF
v_call: TRBV20-1; clone_size: -; d_call: -; j_call: TRBJ1-6; cdr3_nt: TGCAGTGCTAGTTATCGTTTTCCCTCCTATAATTCACCCCTCCACTTT; cdr3_aa: CSASYRFPSYNSPLHF
v_call: TRBV30; clone_size: -; d_call: -; j_call: TRBJ2-7; cdr3_nt: TGTGCCTGGGAACAAAGTGGGAGCTACGAGCAGTACTTC; cdr3_aa: CAWEQSGSYEQYF
v_call: TRBV4-1; clone_size: -; d_call: TRBD2; j_call: TRBJ2-5; cdr3_nt: TGCGCCAGCAGCGAGCTAGCGGGAGCAGAGACCCAGTACTTC; cdr3_aa: CASSELAGAETQYF
v_call: TRBV2; clone_size: -; d_call: TRBD1; j_call: TRBJ1-1; cdr3_nt: TGTGCCAGCAGCCCCGACAGGGAGTATTTCTTT; cdr3_aa: CASSPDREYFF
v_call: TRBV9; clone_size: -; d_call: -; j_call: TRBJ2-1; cdr3_nt: TGTGCCAGCACCCCTTTACCGGGACACCTCTACAATGAGCAGTTCTTC; cdr3_aa: CASTPLPGHLYNEQFF
v_call: TRBV20-1; clone_size: -; d_call: -; j_call: TRBJ2-1; cdr3_nt: TGCAATGCTAGAAAGGGGGACAATGAGCAGTTCTTC; cdr3_aa: CNARKGDNEQFF
v_call: TRBV9; clone_size: -; d_call: TRBD1; j_call: TRBJ2-5; cdr3_nt: TGTGCCAGCAGCGAAAACGGACAGGGTGGAGAGACCCAGTACTTC; cdr3_aa: CASSENGQGGETQYF
v_call: TRBV20-1; clone_size: -; d_call: -; j_call: TRBJ1-1; cdr3_nt: TGCAGTGCTAGAGACCAAAACCTACCAATGAACACTGAAGCTTTCTTT; cdr3_aa: CSARDQNLPMNTEAFF
v_call: TRBV9; clone_size: -; d_call: TRBD1; j_call: TRBJ2-7; cdr3_nt: TGTGCCAGCAGCATATCCGGGACAGGGGGCTACGAGCAGTACTTC; cdr3_aa: CASSISGTGGYEQYF
v_call: TRBV6-5; clone_size: -; d_call: TRBD2; j_call: TRBJ2-5; cdr3_nt: TGTGCCAGCAGTTACCACTTTAGCGGGGGGGCTCGGGAGACCCAGTACTTC; cdr3_aa: CASSYHFSGGARETQYF
v_call: TRBV29-1; clone_size: -; d_call: TRBD2; j_call: TRBJ2-3; cdr3_nt: TGCAGCGTTCGGACTAGCGGGGGGGGCACAGATACGCAGTATTTT; cdr3_aa: CSVRTSGGGTDTQYF
v_call: TRBV6-5; clone_size: few; d_call: -; j_call: TRBJ2-2; cdr3_nt: TGTGCCAGCAGTCACAATGTAGGGTCCGGGGAGCTGTTTTTT; cdr3_aa: CASSHNVGSGELFF
v_call: TRBV30; clone_size: -; d_call: -; j_call: TRBJ2-7; cdr3_nt: TGTGCCTGGAGGGCGGAAGGGGTAACCTACGAGCAGTACTTC; cdr3_aa: CAWRAEGVTYEQYF
v_call: TRBV19; clone_size: -; d_call: TRBD2; j_call: TRBJ2-3; cdr3_nt: TGTGCCAGTAGCCATGGACTAGCGGGCACAGATACGCAGTATTTT; cdr3_aa: CASSHGLAGTDTQYF
v_call: TRBV4-1; clone_size: -; d_call: -; j_call: TRBJ1-2; cdr3_nt: TGCGCCAGCAGCCTCTCGGACACTTATAACTATGGCTACACCTTC; cdr3_aa: CASSLSDTYNYGYTF
v_call: TRBV28; clone_size: few; d_call: -; j_call: TRBJ2-7; cdr3_nt: TGTGCCAGCAGTCAACCCAGGGTTCCCTACGAGCAGTACTTC; cdr3_aa: CASSQPRVPYEQYF
v_call: TRBV2; clone_size: -; d_call: TRBD2; j_call: TRBJ2-4; cdr3_nt: TGTGCCAGCAGTGGGGTAGCGGGGCCGAGGGACATTCAGTACTTC; cdr3_aa: CASSGVAGPRDIQYF
v_call: TRBV5-4; clone_size: -; d_call: -; j_call: TRBJ1-1; cdr3_nt: TGTGCCAGCAGTTGGGGCAGAACGAACACTGAAGCTTTCTTT; cdr3_aa: CASSWGRTNTEAFF
v_call: TRBV5-1; clone_size: -; d_call: TRBD1; j_call: TRBJ1-2; cdr3_nt: TGCGCCAGCAGCCCATCGCCCGGGACAGGGGATGCCGTCTATGGCTACACCTTC; cdr3_aa: CASSPSPGTGDAVYGYTF
v_call: TRBV29-1; clone_size: -; d_call: TRBD2; j_call: TRBJ2-3; cdr3_nt: TGCAGCGTTGACCCAGCTTGGGAGGGCCCGGGGGCAGATACGCAGTATTTT; cdr3_aa: CSVDPAWEGPGADTQYF
v_call: TRBV4-1; clone_size: -; d_call: -; j_call: TRBJ2-5; cdr3_nt: TGCGCCAGCAGCCAGGTAGGGTTGGAGACCCAGTACTTC; cdr3_aa: CASSQVGLETQYF
v_call: TRBV30; clone_size: -; d_call: -; j_call: TRBJ2-1; cdr3_nt: TGTGCCTGGAGGGGGGACCATTACAATGAGCAGTTCTTC; cdr3_aa: CAWRGDHYNEQFF
v_call: TRBV2; clone_size: few; d_call: -; j_call: TRBJ1-6; cdr3_nt: TGTGCCAGCTCCGAGGGGCAATATAATTCACCCCTCCACTTT; cdr3_aa: CASSEGQYNSPLHF
v_call: TRBV7-9; clone_size: once; d_call: -; j_call: TRBJ2-1; cdr3_nt: TGTGCCAGCAGCTCCGACAGAGAGACCTACAATGAGCAGTTCTTC; cdr3_aa: CASSSDRETYNEQFF